This T cell receptor beta chain was found in a study of PD-L1 blockade in urothelial cancer. About the research overall: A median of about 140,000 T cells was found in the blood samples.

Measured with immunoSEQ multiplex PCR; TCRdb has only the in-frame clones, and not every one. This sample has about 30,000 clones; 80% to 90% occur once, and the top ten carry 6.5% to 8%. Study findings and constraints: Better progression-free and overall survival followed lower pretreatment blood clonality.

V was pared by 4 bases and J by 4 bases, with 17 bases between. Germline V gene data show CDR1 as MDHEN and CDR2 as SYDVKM. The CDR3 is 16 residues long. Documented time point: peripheral blood 6 weeks after treatment start. Concerning this clone: The antigen remains unidentified.

This specimen was PBMCs, taken around atezolizumab (anti-PD-L1) treatment. The sequence was collected from an elderly man with urothelial cancer. V gene TRBV28 combines with J gene TRBJ1-5, with D perhaps TRBD1 (6 bases). As DNA, the CDR3 is TGTGCCAGCAGTTGGCCATCCGGGACAAAGAATCAGCCCCAGCATTTT. Translation: CASSWPSGTKNQPQHF.